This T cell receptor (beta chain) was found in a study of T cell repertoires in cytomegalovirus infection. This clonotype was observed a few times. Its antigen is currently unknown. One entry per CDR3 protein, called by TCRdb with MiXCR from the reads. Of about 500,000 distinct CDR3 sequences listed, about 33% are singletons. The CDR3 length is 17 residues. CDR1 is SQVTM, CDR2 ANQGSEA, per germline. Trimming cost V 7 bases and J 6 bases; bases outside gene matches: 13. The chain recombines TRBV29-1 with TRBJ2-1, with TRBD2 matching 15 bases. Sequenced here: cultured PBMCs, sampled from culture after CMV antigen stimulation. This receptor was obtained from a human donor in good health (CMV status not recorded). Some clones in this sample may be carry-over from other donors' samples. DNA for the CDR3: TGCAGCGCGATAACGGGACTAGCGGGAGGCAGTGCCAATGAGCAGTTCTTC. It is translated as CSAITGLAGGSANEQFF.